The 5 T cell receptor beta chains below were found in one sample sequenced in a study of blood T cell repertoires in COVID-19. Some clones are missing from TCRdb's copy, which holds only in-frame ones; the method was immunoSEQ multiplex PCR. The data contain approximately 72,000 clones, approximately 85% of them singletons. The sample was peripheral blood. These TCRs come from an elderly woman with active or convalescent COVID-19.

The chain employs TRBV25-1 and TRBJ2-3; D perhaps matches TRBD1 (6 bases). Germline CDR1 and CDR2: MGHDK and SYGVNS. The CDR3 has 17 amino acids. Trimming stripped 3 bases from V and 5 bases from J, with 21 bases between. The DNA for the CDR3 is TGTGCCAGCAGTGACGCGGGCAGGGGAAGTCGGGGAGATACGCAGTATTTT. Its translation is CASSDAGRGSRGDTQYF. The variable domain in full, completed from reference TRBV25-1 and TRBJ2-3, reads EADIYQTPRYLVIGTGKKITLECSQTMGHDKMYWYQQDPGMELHLIHYSYGVNSTEKGDLSSESTVSRIRTEHFPLTLESARPSHTSQYLCASSDAGRGSRGDTQYFGPGTRLTVL.

V and J are TRBV7-6 and TRBJ2-5; D uncertain. This CDR3 spans 14 amino acids. Germline CDR1 is SGHVS and CDR2 is FNYEAQ. The ends were cut back, 5 bases at V and 3 bases at J, with 13 bases in the middle. The CDR3 DNA is TGTGCCAGCAGCCAGTCCGCCAGGAAAGAGACCCAGTACTTC. Translating gives CASSQSARKETQYF.

The V and J genes are TRBV19 and TRBJ1-6, with a possible D match to TRBD1 (6 bases). Trimming removed 5 bases at V and 10 bases at J, with 15 bases between. The CDR3 has 14 residues. Germline V gives CDR1 LNHDA, CDR2 SQIVND (reference sequence). This chain's CDR3 is CASSLTGGESPLHF. DNA for the CDR3: TGTGCCAGTAGTCTTACGGGGGGCGAATCACCCCTCCACTTT.

The chain links TRBV11-3 to TRBJ2-3; D may be TRBD1 (6 bases). Germline CDR1 reads SGHNT; CDR2 reads YENEEA. The CDR3 has 14 residues. Trimming shortened V by 5 bases and J by 0 bases, and 9 bases separated the two germline ends. For the CDR3, the DNA is TGTGCCAGCAGCCCAGGGGCTAGCACAGATACGCAGTATTTT. It yields the protein CASSPGASTDTQYF.

This clone has just a few counts. This rearrangement joins TRBV7-9 to TRBJ2-1; 7 bases map to TRBD2. The CDR3 has 15 amino acids. Germline V gives CDR1 SEHNR, CDR2 FQNEAQ (reference sequence). Trimming removed 5 bases from V and 3 bases from J; junction bases left unmatched: 7. The chain's CDR3 is CASSPTGTIYNEQFF. The DNA for the CDR3 is TGTGCCAGCAGCCCAACCGGGACTATCTACAATGAGCAGTTCTTC.